This T cell receptor (beta chain) was observed in a study of neurological immune-mediated disorders. This clonotype was counted at least ten times. Its antigen remains unidentified. In TCRdb, the 5' RACE reads were re-called with MiXCR into one record per CDR3 protein. The sample records some 95,000 distinct CDR3 sequences, around 3.3% being singletons. Study results and caveats: CDR3 amino acid sequences found in expanded clones were never shared across subjects, suggesting private repertoires in all groups. Whereas HTLV-1-associated myelopathy showed the most TCR clonal expansion, multiple sclerosis showed the least, with levels below those of healthy controls.

The CDR3 consists of 14 residues. Germline V gene lookup returns CDR1 SGHTA and CDR2 FQGNSA. V was pared by 5 bases and J by 4 bases, with 14 bases between. Material for sequencing was PBMCs. The clonotype was recovered from a young woman with multiple sclerosis. V and J are TRBV7-2 and TRBJ1-1, with TRBD1 as a possible D gene (5 bases). As DNA, the CDR3 is TGTGCCAGCAGCACGACAGCTGGGGGCACTGAAGCTTTCTTT. This translates into CASSTTAGGTEAFF.